These 11 T cell receptor beta chains came from one sample sequenced in a study of blood T cell repertoires in COVID-19. Repertoires were generated with immunoSEQ multiplex PCR, while TCRdb's copy carries only in-frame clones and drops some. The sample holds 95,000 or so clones; roughly 80% are singletons and the top ten take around a quarter. Sequencing was carried out using peripheral blood. The source of these receptors is a man older than 75 with active or convalescent COVID-19.

This clone was seen a few times. The chain carries TRBV19 and TRBJ2-7; unclear D gene. Germline values: CDR1 LNHDA, CDR2 SQIVND (reference sequence). V lost 4 bases and J lost 3, with 4 bases in between. CDR3 length: 11 residues. CDR3 DNA: TGTGCCAGTAGTAATATCTACGAGCAGTACTTC. Its protein is CASSNIYEQYF.

In its sample, this clone was seen a few times. The chain employs TRBV5-1 and TRBJ1-2; TRBD1 agrees at 9 bases. Germline V gene sequence: CDR1 SGHRS, CDR2 YFSETQ. With 4 bases clipped from V and 9 bases from J, the junction kept 10 bases outside the gene matches. This CDR3 is built from 14 residues. CDR3 sequence reads: CASSPGQGTGSYTF. Here the CDR3 DNA reads TGCGCCAGCAGCCCGGGACAGGGTACCGGTAGCTACACCTTC.

J is TRBJ1-1 and V is TRBV4-1; D gene unclear. Trimming removed 0 bases from V and 7 bases from J, with 9 bases in between. The CDR3 loop spans 13 amino acids. Germline V CDR1 and CDR2: MGHRA, YSYEKL. For the CDR3, the DNA is TGCGCCAGCAGCCAAGATGCGGCGGATGAAGCTTTCTTT. This gives the protein CASSQDAADEAFF.

This sequence joins TRBV7-9 and TRBJ1-5; D call uncertain. The V end lost 0 bases, the J end lost 4 bases, and 16 bases lay between the germline ends. The V gene's germline CDR1 is SEHNR and CDR2 FQNEAQ (reference sequence). The CDR3 totals 17 residues. The CDR3: CASSLAFSDGGNQPQHF. The DNA for the CDR3 is TGTGCCAGCAGCTTAGCGTTCAGCGATGGTGGTAATCAGCCCCAGCATTTT. Complete variable domain (other parts from reference TRBV7-9 and TRBJ1-5): DTGVSQNPRHKITKRGQNVTFRCDPISEHNRLYWYRQTLGQGPEFLTYFQNEAQLEKSRLLSDRFSAERPKGSFSTLEIQRTEQGDSAMYLCASSLAFSDGGNQPQHFGDGTRLSIL.

The chain has TRBV6-2 or TRBV6-3 and TRBJ2-1; D might be TRBD1 (6 bases). The germline gives CDR1 MNHEY, CDR2 SVGEGT. V lost 0 bases to trimming and J lost 6 bases, with 15 bases between them. This CDR3 is 16 amino acids long. In nucleotides, the CDR3 is TGTGCCAGCAGTTACTCGCCCCCAGGGGTGGGCAATGAGCAGTTCTTC. Translated: CASSYSPPGVGNEQFF.

The V gene is TRBV28, the J gene TRBJ1-3; D is unresolved. CDR1 is MDHEN, CDR2 SYDVKM, per germline. The CDR3 extends over 15 amino acids. The V end lost 6 bases, the J end lost 4 bases, and 16 bases lay between the germline ends. The CDR3 region has the DNA TGTGCCAGCAGGGAATTTTACCGGGGAGGAAACACCATATATTTT. This encodes CASREFYRGGNTIYF.

V gene TRBV9 combines with J gene TRBJ2-1, with a weak D call TRBD1 (6 bases). The CDR3 is 13 residues long. V lost 2 bases, J lost 9 bases, and 12 bases lay in between. Germline loops: CDR1 SGDLS, CDR2 YYNGEE. As DNA, the CDR3 is TGTGCCAGCAGCGTGAGGGGGTCTGGTGAGCAGTTCTTC. It yields the protein CASSVRGSGEQFF.

This clone has more than one count but fewer than ten. V gene TRBV18 combines with J gene TRBJ1-5; D ambiguous. CDR1 and CDR2 (germline): KGHSH, LQKENI. Trimming took off 2 bases at V and 0 bases at J, with 8 bases between the two ends. The CDR3 is made up of 15 amino acids. This chain's CDR3 is CASSPWADSNQPQHF. The CDR3 coding sequence is TGTGCCAGCTCACCATGGGCTGATAGCAATCAGCCCCAGCATTTT. Complete variable domain (other parts from reference TRBV18 and TRBJ1-5): NAGVMQNPRHLVRRRGQEARLRCSPMKGHSHVYWYRQLPEEGLKFMVYLQKENIIDESGMPKERFSAEFPKEGPSILRIQQVVRGDSAAYFCASSPWADSNQPQHFGDGTRLSIL.

This chain connects TRBV29-1 to TRBJ1-2; 8 bases match TRBD1. Germline V lookup: CDR1 SQVTM, CDR2 ANQGSEA. The CDR3 is 14 residues long. After removal of 1 base from V and 2 bases from J, the junction contained 3 bases not matched to a gene. The CDR3 protein is CSVEGTGKNYGYTF. The DNA for the CDR3 is TGCAGCGTTGAAGGGACAGGGAAAAACTATGGCTACACCTTC.

This chain links TRBV7-6 with TRBJ1-2; 7 positions agree with TRBD1. Germline V CDR1 and CDR2: SGHVS, FNYEAQ. The trim removed 1 base at V and 4 bases at J, leaving 3 bases unmatched. CDR3 size: 14 residues. Here the CDR3 DNA reads TGTGCCAGCAGCTTAGGACAGGGACGCTATGGCTACACCTTC. This codes for CASSLGQGRYGYTF.

CDR3 in DNA: TGTGCCAGCAGCCAAGGCCGACAGGGTCATGGCTACACCTTC. This translates into CASSQGRQGHGYTF. The V call is TRBV3-1 (or the pseudogene TRBV3-2), the J call TRBJ1-2; the match to TRBD1 covers 7 bases. In germline, CDR1 is LGHDT, CDR2 YNNKEL (reference sequence). The CDR3 is 14 residues long. V lost 1 base to trimming and J lost 6 bases; unmatched junction nucleotides: 5.